Listed below are T cell receptor beta chains from one sample, sequenced in a study of patients and donors after allogeneic stem cell transplantation. In TCRdb, the RT-PCR reads were re-called with MiXCR into one record per CDR3 protein. Among around 200,000 distinct CDR3 sequences, roughly 38% were seen once, and the ten largest hold 11%. The sequencing sample was made of blood, either unsorted or a sorted T cell fraction (not recorded which). These TCRs come from a human donor who was either an allogeneic HSCT recipient or a stem cell or donor lymphocyte infusion donor (not recorded which). It is not recorded whose cells these are; they may come from a transplant donor. Both conserved end residues are part of each CDR3. D genes are given only for firm matches. Size is omitted from some rows. Given values are once, few, many or a class for expanded clones.

size,J,D,V,DNA,CDR3
NA,TRBJ2-5,NA,TRBV12-3/TRBV12-4,TGTGCCAGCAGATTCCGCCAAGAGACCCAGTACTTC,CASRFRQETQYF
NA,TRBJ1-3,NA,TRBV28,TGTGCCAGCAGTGCCATAGGGGACCCGGCATTTGGTTCTGGAAACACCATATATTTT,CASSAIGDPAFGSGNTIYF
NA,TRBJ1-1,NA,TRBV18,TGTGCCAGCTCACCCATTCGAGTAGGGAACACTGAAGCTTTCTTT,CASSPIRVGNTEAFF
NA,TRBJ1-2,TRBD1,TRBV4-3,TGCGCCAGCAGCCAAACGGGACAGACCACCTATGGCTACACCTTC,CASSQTGQTTYGYTF
NA,TRBJ1-2,NA,TRBV7-9,TGTGCCAGCAGCTTACACAGGGAGACTATGAAGGGCTACACCTTC,CASSLHRETMKGYTF
NA,TRBJ1-2,NA,TRBV29-1,TGCAGCGTACCCGGGACCTCCAGCGGCTACACCTTC,CSVPGTSSGYTF
NA,TRBJ1-5,TRBD1,TRBV12-3/TRBV12-4,TGTGCCAGCACCCAGGGGGATCAGCCCCAGCATTTT,CASTQGDQPQHF
NA,TRBJ1-1,NA,TRBV14,TGTGCCAGCAGCCAAGTTGTTGGCAGTCGAGAAAGAACAGTAGCTTTCTTT,CASSQVVGSRERTVAFF
NA,TRBJ1-5,NA,TRBV27,TGTGCCAGCAGCTCTGGCCGAGATCAGCCCCAGCATTTT,CASSSGRDQPQHF
few,TRBJ2-5,NA,TRBV29-1,TGCAGCACTGGAGGACGGACCTCCCAAGAGACCCAGTACTTC,CSTGGRTSQETQYF
NA,TRBJ1-1,NA,TRBV5-1,TGCGCCAGCAGCTTGGAAGGACAGCGGAACACTGAAGCTTTCTTT,CASSLEGQRNTEAFF
NA,TRBJ1-2,TRBD1,TRBV5-1,TGCGCCAGCAGCCCTCGACAGGGGGATAACTATGGCTACACCTTC,CASSPRQGDNYGYTF
NA,TRBJ1-1,NA,TRBV5-1,TGCGCCAGCAGCTTGGGGGGAAAGTTGTGGAACACTGAAGCTTTCTTT,CASSLGGKLWNTEAFF
NA,TRBJ1-1,TRBD1,TRBV18,TGTGCCAGTTCTGGACAGGGAGGTCTTAGAGCTTTCTTT,CASSGQGGLRAFF
NA,TRBJ1-3,TRBD1,TRBV12-3/TRBV12-4,TGTGCCAGCAGGCCCGACAGGGGGAGAGGTGGAAACACCATATATTTT,CASRPDRGRGGNTIYF
NA,TRBJ1-2,NA,TRBV12-3/TRBV12-4,TGTGCCAGCGGCCATACAGATAACTATGGCTACACCTTC,CASGHTDNYGYTF
few,TRBJ2-7,TRBD1,TRBV4-2,TGTGCCAGCAGCCTCCAGACAGGGTCGAGGGCCTACGAGCAGTACTTC,CASSLQTGSRAYEQYF
NA,TRBJ1-1,NA,TRBV3-1,TGTGCCAGCAGCCAAGCCATAGGACAGTCCGGAACTGAAGCTTTCTTT,CASSQAIGQSGTEAFF
NA,TRBJ2-1,TRBD1,TRBV5-1,TGCGCCAGCAGCCCGGCCAGGGGGAGCTACAATGAGCAGTTCTTC,CASSPARGSYNEQFF
few,TRBJ2-5,TRBD1,TRBV5-1,TGCGCCAGCACCAAAGACAGGGGGAAGACCCAGTACTTC,CASTKDRGKTQYF
NA,TRBJ1-4,TRBD1,TRBV18,TGTGCCAGCTCACCCCAGGGGGGGGCAACTAATGAAAAACTGTTTTTT,CASSPQGGATNEKLFF
NA,TRBJ2-1,TRBD2,TRBV7-9,TGTGCCAGCAGCTTAGGAACCAGCGGGGACTACAATGAGCAGTTCTTC,CASSLGTSGDYNEQFF
once,TRBJ2-1,TRBD1,TRBV3-1,TGTGCCAGCAGCACCGGACAGGGGGCGTACAATGAGCAGTTCTTC,CASSTGQGAYNEQFF